This T cell receptor beta chain originates from a study of cytotoxic CD8 clonotypes in ibrutinib-treated CLL (dated by TCRdb to the early 2020s). Regarding the complete study: In this cohort, around 14 patients were treatment-naive and under 13 were relapsed/refractory, while around 18 had unmutated IGHV. Partial responses were observed in roughly 25 patients and complete responses in 2; after a median follow-up of around 68 months, remission was maintained in roughly 15 patients and progression was observed in approximately 12. Response samples were obtained after a median of 12 months of treatment, with a range of roughly 6 to 40 months. On average, each sample had a few hundred thousand productive templates and tens of thousands of productive rearrangements. Longitudinal samples were obtainable from about 30% of the roughly 90 participants in the trial. Cryopreserved peripheral blood mononuclear cells were obtained before treatment, at response, and at either sustained remission or disease progression. Every remission and progressive disease sample was obtained while ibrutinib was still being received by the patients.

General conclusions and limits of the study: An increase in clonality was observed at ibrutinib response, with clonality remaining stable during sustained remission and falling back toward baseline at progression. Public clonotypes were found to be uncommon and were observed to contract or remain stable during treatment; the increase in clonality was shown to reflect expansion of private clonotypes at ibrutinib response. Baseline clonality was found to be higher than that of age-matched healthy donors and was strongly correlated with circulating CD8+ T-cell counts. Sampling times were not matched between sustained-remission and progressing patients, and lymph node repertoires were not studied.

The label giving this sample's time point can be read as: approximately 2 years on ibrutinib. For TCR beta library preparation, approximately 2 micrograms of genomic DNA was extracted from cryopreserved PBMCs. Longitudinal blood samples from CLL patients on ibrutinib monotherapy underwent high-throughput TCR beta sequencing. The patients took part in an open-label, single-center phase 2 trial of ibrutinib monotherapy. Concerning this clone: The clone's antigen remains unknown. The sample holds no much larger clone one base away, and base qualities are not on file.

Each clonotype received, on average, about 9.7x coverage in deep resolution sequencing performed on a MiSeq, where the target depth lay between 1 in 1 million and 1 in 200,000 T cells. The immunoSEQ hsTCRB Kit was used to generate TCR beta libraries. For the original study's pipeline: ImmunoSEQ Data Assistant and ImmunoSEQ Analyzer were used for data analysis, and V, D and J genes were assigned according to IMGT definitions. Clonality, which ranges from 0 to 1, was calculated as one minus the normalized Shannon entropy of productive rearrangement frequencies. Public clonotype analysis was restricted to overrepresented clonotypes comprising at least 0.05% of each patient's repertoire. Roughly 12 age-matched healthy donor repertoires from immuneACCESS were used as controls for clonality. TCRdb holds this immuneACCESS table with in-frame rearrangements only. Some clones are missing; in checked studies, unresolved V genes explain under half, and the rest has no known cause. V, J and clone size reflect that table, while D and trimming were determined from the DNA. The sample table shows 150,000 to 200,000 clones, and 70% to 85% are seen once. The ten largest clones take up about 4.5% of the sample.

Trimmed from V: 5 bases; trimmed from J: 0 bases; junction bases lacking a gene match: 15. The germline V gene sets CDR1 to SGHTA and CDR2 to FQGNSA. There are 18 amino acids in the CDR3, from cysteine to phenylalanine inclusive. The DNA shown is the 54-base CDR3, in frame from base 1. The TCR originated in a human donor with chronic lymphocytic leukemia. The chain couples TRBV7-2 to TRBJ1-1, and TRBD1 matches 7 of the central bases. Here the sequenced sample was PBMCs, taken after 24 months of ibrutinib treatment. The CDR3 reads as follows: CASSPPGQGVSLNTEAFF. In nucleotides, the sequence is TGTGCCAGCAGCCCCCCTGGGCAGGGGGTATCCCTGAACACTGAAGCTTTCTTT.